These T cell receptor beta chains were read from a single sample in a study of blood T cells in healthy people across ages. MiXCR, run by TCRdb on the 5' RACE reads, gives a single entry per CDR3 protein. The sample yields more than 600,000 distinct CDR3 sequences, roughly 25% seen once. A further study also used this sample, focusing on T cells of mothers and their children.

The sample comprised blood. All receptors come from a boy younger than 18 in good health. CDR3s include the opening cysteine and the closing phenylalanine or tryptophan. A D gene is named only where the DNA matches it firmly. Size is stated for part of the rows, as once, few or many counts, or as a class when the clone is expanded.

j_call v_call d_call clone_size cdr3_aa cdr3_nt
TRBJ2-5 TRBV7-9 . few CASRSEVPATQYF TGTGCCAGCAGGTCAGAGGTCCCCGCGACCCAGTACTTC
TRBJ2-1 TRBV29-1 . . CSVEGPMSSYNEQFF TGCAGCGTTGAGGGACCGATGAGCTCCTACAATGAGCAGTTCTTC
TRBJ1-5 TRBV28 . . CASSLDGADQPQHF TGTGCCAGCAGTTTGGATGGGGCTGATCAGCCCCAGCATTTT
TRBJ2-7 TRBV29-1 . few CSVRGVVDRAYEQYF TGCAGCGTTAGAGGTGTTGTGGACAGAGCCTACGAGCAGTACTTC
TRBJ2-3 TRBV12-3/TRBV12-4 . . CASRPSTDVQYF TGTGCCAGCAGACCGAGCACAGATGTGCAGTATTTC
TRBJ2-5 TRBV20-1 TRBD2 . CSATTGSGGNQETQYF TGCAGTGCAACAACGGGGAGCGGGGGAAACCAAGAGACCCAGTACTTC
TRBJ2-7 TRBV5-1 TRBD2 few CASSLAGLAGEEQYF TGCGCCAGCAGCTTGGCCGGACTAGCGGGAGAAGAGCAGTACTTC
TRBJ2-5 TRBV12-3/TRBV12-4 TRBD2 few CASSFSRGGVETQYF TGTGCCAGCAGTTTTTCTCGGGGGGGCGTGGAGACCCAGTACTTC
TRBJ2-1 TRBV12-3/TRBV12-4 . . CASSLGGFSLYNEQFF TGTGCCAGCAGTCTGGGTGGGTTCTCTCTCTACAATGAGCAGTTCTTC
TRBJ2-1 TRBV2 . . CASSVSAEASEQFF TGTGCCAGCAGTGTGAGCGCGGAGGCCTCTGAGCAGTTCTTC